Listed below are T cell receptor beta chains from one sample, sequenced in a study of cytomegalovirus exposure and HLA in healthy donors. Measured with immunoSEQ multiplex PCR; TCRdb has only the in-frame clones, and not every one. This sample has fewer than 110,000 clones, with more than 75% found just once. The sequenced sample consisted of PBMCs. The receptors stem from a man in his thirties or forties in good health and CMV-seropositive. Both conserved end residues are part of each CDR3. A D gene is named only where the DNA matches it firmly. Not all rows give a size; the values are once, few, many and, for expanded clones, a class.

clone_size,d_call,j_call,v_call,cdr3_aa,cdr3_nt
-,TRBD1,TRBJ1-4,TRBV10-3,CAIRGTEREGEKLFF,TGTGCCATCAGGGGGACAGAACGGGAAGGGGAAAAACTGTTTTTT
few,TRBD2,TRBJ2-7,TRBV2,CASREPGTSPYEQYF,TGTGCCAGCAGGGAACCCGGGACTAGTCCCTACGAGCAGTACTTC
-,TRBD1,TRBJ1-1,TRBV30,CAWSVQGAGVEAFF,TGTGCCTGGAGTGTACAGGGGGCGGGGGTCGAAGCTTTCTTT
-,-,TRBJ1-5,TRBV2,CASSELGGGHQPQHF,TGTGCCAGCAGTGAATTGGGAGGGGGTCATCAGCCCCAGCATTTT
-,-,TRBJ1-1,TRBV6-5,CAIRGAMNTEAFF,TGTGCCATCCGGGGGGCCATGAACACTGAAGCTTTCTTT
-,-,TRBJ1-5,TRBV7-9,CASSPQDGSNQPQHF,TGTGCCAGCAGCCCACAGGACGGTAGCAATCAGCCCCAGCATTTT
few,TRBD1,TRBJ1-2,TRBV19,CASSIVTGVLNYGYTF,TGTGCCAGTAGTATTGTAACAGGGGTCCTTAACTATGGCTACACCTTC
-,TRBD1,TRBJ1-5,TRBV6-1,CASRKTGGSNQPQHF,TGTGCCAGCAGGAAGACAGGGGGTAGCAATCAGCCCCAGCATTTT
-,-,TRBJ1-1,TRBV11-2,CASTKGGGLRRNTEAFF,TGTGCCAGCACCAAAGGGGGGGGCCTCCGGAGGAACACTGAAGCTTTCTTT
-,-,TRBJ2-1,TRBV29-1,CSVTFGGRKIYNEQFF,TGCAGCGTAACGTTCGGGGGGCGAAAAATATACAATGAGCAGTTCTTC